This T cell receptor (beta chain) was sequenced in a study of T cell repertoires in cytomegalovirus infection. As for the study in general: An indication of both CMV infection and matching HLA type came from public TCR beta signatures.

Study-wide findings and caveats: Clonotypes of TCR beta that were HLA-C-restricted and CMV-specific dominated the ex vivo response. Using cumulative public TCR beta family frequency, the authors identified those who carried CMV together with the relevant HLA.

The J segment lost 4 bases and the V segment lost 4 bases, leaving 2 bases of the junction unmatched. This CDR3 contains 13 residues. The V gene's germline CDR1 is SEHNR and CDR2 FQNEAQ (reference sequence). A remark on this clonotype: Its antigen is still unknown.

Via MiXCR, TCRdb re-called the reads, giving one row per CDR3 protein. The table lists about 500,000 distinct CDR3 sequences, roughly a third of them singletons, with roughly 15% in the top ten. The source of this sequence is a human donor in good health (CMV status not recorded). Some clones in this sample may be carry-over from other donors' samples. Here the sequenced sample was cultured PBMCs, taken from culture after CMV antigen stimulation. The chain carries TRBV7-9 and TRBJ2-5; 8 nucleotides agree with TRBD1. CDR3 region: CASSSTGAETQYF. The DNA for the CDR3 is TGTGCCAGCAGCTCGACAGGGGCAGAGACCCAGTACTTC. The full variable domain, rest sourced from reference TRBV7-9 and TRBJ2-5, is DTGVSQNPRHKITKRGQNVTFRCDPISEHNRLYWYRQTLGQGPEFLTYFQNEAQLEKSRLLSDRFSAERPKGSFSTLEIQRTEQGDSAMYLCASSSTGAETQYFGPGTRLLVL.